This T cell receptor beta chain was found in a study of blood T cell repertoires in COVID-19. Study at large: Samples taken during acute and convalescent COVID-19 were collected in the United States, Italy and Spain. The cDNA or gDNA used as material had been derived from T cells, B-cell-depleted T cells, or PBMCs.

Germline V gives CDR1 KGHDR, CDR2 SFDVKD. This CDR3 has 13 residues. V lost 6 bases and J lost 0, with 5 bases in between. In the source study's methods: Estimation of nucleated cell counts relied on the amplification of reference gene primers. Produced via immunoSEQ multiplex PCR; TCRdb's table is partial and in-frame only. The DNA was the basis for D and trimming; V, J and clone size are from that table. The data hold about 54,000 clones, with around 83% observed a single time. The sequenced sample consisted of peripheral blood. This sequence joins TRBV24-1 and TRBJ2-1; D ambiguous. The TCR was taken from a woman in her sixties or seventies with acute or convalescent COVID-19. As DNA, the CDR3 is TGTGCCACCAGTCCCAGCTCCTACAATGAGCAGTTCTTC. As protein: CATSPSSYNEQFF.